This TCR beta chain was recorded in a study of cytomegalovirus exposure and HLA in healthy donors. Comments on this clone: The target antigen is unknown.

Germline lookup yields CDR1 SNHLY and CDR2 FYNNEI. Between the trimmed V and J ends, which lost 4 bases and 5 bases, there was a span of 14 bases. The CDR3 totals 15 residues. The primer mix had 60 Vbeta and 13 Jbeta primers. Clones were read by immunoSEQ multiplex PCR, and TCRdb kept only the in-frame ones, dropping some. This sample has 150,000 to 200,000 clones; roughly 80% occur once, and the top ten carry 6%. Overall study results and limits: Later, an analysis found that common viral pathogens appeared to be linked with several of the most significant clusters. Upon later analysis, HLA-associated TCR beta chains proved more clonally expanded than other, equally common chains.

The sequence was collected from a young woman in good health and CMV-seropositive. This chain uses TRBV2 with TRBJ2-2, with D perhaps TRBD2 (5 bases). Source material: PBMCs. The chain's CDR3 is CASSVTGRRTGELFF. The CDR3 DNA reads TGTGCCAGCAGTGTAACGGGAAGGAGGACCGGGGAGCTGTTTTTT.